This T cell receptor (beta chain) was found in a study of T-cell reconstitution after alpha-beta-depleted transplantation in children. CDR1 SGHRS and CDR2 YFSETQ come from the germline V gene. The V segment lost 3 bases and the J segment 6 bases; nucleotides outside the gene matches: 8. The CDR3 is 16 amino acids. Preparation of the TCRbeta library used unique molecular identifiers. MiXCR was run by TCRdb on the PCR reads, yielding one entry per CDR3 protein. The profile shows 400,000 to 450,000 distinct CDR3 sequences, over 40% of them singletons. The clonotype originates from a girl aged 2-10 years with aplastic anemia, due to receive a stem cell transplant. The sequences come from PBMCs, collected before TCRalphabeta/CD19-depleted stem cell transplant. V and J are TRBV5-1 and TRBJ2-7; 14 nucleotides agree with TRBD2. In nucleotides, the CDR3 is TGCGCCAGCAGCTCGTGGACTAGCGGGAGGCGTGGCGAGCAGTACTTC. Encoded protein: CASSSWTSGRRGEQYF. Full variable domain (outside the CDR3, taken from reference TRBV5-1 and TRBJ2-7): KAGVTQTPRYLIKTRGQQVTLSCSPISGHRSVSWYQQTPGQGLQFLFEYFSETQRNKGNFPGRFSGRQFSNSRSEMNVSTLELGDSALYLCASSSWTSGRRGEQYFGPGTRLTVT.